This entry features one T cell receptor (beta chain) sequence. Its antigen is as yet unknown. V gave up 3 bases and J gave up 8 bases; unmatched junction bases: 9. Germline CDR1 and CDR2: DFQATT and SNEGSKA (reference sequence). The CDR3 runs to 16 residues. Stated treatment: around 19 received Ad26.COV2.S at low or high dose, single or two shots; roughly five received placebo; per-sample allocation not given. It was on day 63 after the first vaccine or placebo injection that samples were taken. The data were taken from a study of Ad26.COV2.S vaccination and SARS-CoV-2 variants. General study points: Reported post-vaccination CD8+ and CD4+ T cell responses to spike showed substantial breadth.

Sequencing used immunoSEQ multiplex PCR; TCRdb keeps in-frame clones, though not all of them. The sample lists roughly 270,000 clones, around 87% occurring once. The sample in question was peripheral blood, obtained in a trial of Ad26.COV2.S vaccine versus placebo. This TCR was recovered from a person between 18 and 59 years old who received the Ad26.COV2.S COVID-19 vaccine or a placebo. The rearrangement joins TRBV20-1 to TRBJ2-1, with 14 bases lining up with TRBD2. The CDR3 region has the DNA TGCAGTGCTAGTCCCGGGACTAGCGGGAGTAAGGATGAGCAGTTCTTC. Its protein product is CSASPGTSGSKDEQFF.